Ten or more counts support the clone carrying this T cell receptor (beta chain). The antigen remains unidentified. These data belong to a study of shared clonotypes between healthy human individuals. Study conclusions and caveats: Few donors limited the genetic and exposure-history diversity represented.

In replicate PCRs of unsorted PBMC, 250 to 300 ng DNA, some 30,000 T cell genomes, was used. Sequencing used immunoSEQ multiplex PCR; TCRdb keeps in-frame clones, though not all of them. The profile shows a few hundred thousand clones, roughly 72% of them singletons. The TCR originated in a middle-aged woman in good health. Some clones in this sample may be carry-over from other donors' samples. The sequenced sample consisted of PBMCs.

CDR3 DNA: TGTGCCAGCAGCCAAGACCAGCCTTTGGGCGGGGAGCTGTTTTTT. This sequence encodes CASSQDQPLGGELFF. The V call is TRBV14, the J call TRBJ2-2; the D is unclear. CDR1 SGHDN and CDR2 FVKESK come from the germline V gene. Deletions cut 0 bases from V and 7 bases from J, with 12 bases between. The CDR3 is made up of 15 amino acids.